This TCR beta chain was recovered during a study of T and B cells in COVID-19 patients. As for the study in general: Recovered patients mostly had mild to moderate COVID-19 managed as outpatients.

Sample share makes this clonotype medium-sized. Because the CDR3's place on the DNA is in doubt, the DNA is left out and the CDR3 is given as listed by TCRdb. The CDR3 spans 18 residues, counting both ends. From blood, roughly 220-550 ng of genomic DNA served as TRB template. BIOMED2 TRB-A/B primer pools were used in multiplex TRB PCR. TCRdb recomputed calls from the multiplex PCR reads with MiXCR, one row per CDR3 protein. The sample has 6,000 or so distinct CDR3 sequences; roughly 26% are singletons. The chain links TRBV7-5 to TRBJ1-6; the table's D call of TRBD1 was not tested on the DNA. TRBV7-5 is recorded as a pseudogene. The clonotype originates from a human donor with active COVID-19. Sequencing was done on a sample of blood. The CDR3 region is CISVPEAGPGGYNSPLHF.